Each of the 10 T cell receptor beta chains below was sequenced from the same sample in a study of T cells in Graves' hyperthyroidism and ophthalmopathy. It was RNA transcripts that yielded the amplified TCR beta CDR3 regions. The TCR CDR3 first-round RT-PCR relied on the HTBI primer set. TCRdb called the multiplex PCR reads again in MiXCR, with one record for every CDR3 protein. The sample holds around 350,000 distinct CDR3 sequences, about a fifth seen once. Material: blood. These receptors were taken from a woman under 30 with Graves' hyperthyroidism.

V gene TRBV12-3 or TRBV12-4 combines with J gene TRBJ2-7; D possibly corresponds to TRBD2 (6 bases). This CDR3 spans 14 amino acids. Trimming left V 5 bases short and J 7 bases short, with 18 bases between. The CDR3: CASSPPGDPREQYF. The CDR3 bases are TGTGCCAGCAGTCCTCCGGGAGACCCTAGGGAGCAGTACTTC.

This chain joins TRBV20-1 and TRBJ1-1; 10 nucleotides agree with TRBD1. Germline lookup yields CDR1 DFQATT and CDR2 SNEGSKA (reference sequence). CDR3 length: 14 residues. V was clipped by 6 bases and J by 4 bases; unmatched bases: 8. CDR3 region: CSASDRGRSTEAFF. CDR3 bases: TGCAGTGCATCGGACAGGGGGAGGAGCACTGAAGCTTTCTTT.

This clonotype was recorded a few times. V gene TRBV20-1 combines with J gene TRBJ1-5; D call uncertain. The CDR3 is 13 residues long. Germline loops: CDR1 DFQATT, CDR2 SNEGSKA (reference sequence). V shed 3 bases and J shed 11 bases, with 17 bases lying between them. The CDR3 nucleotides read TGCAGTGCTAGGGGGTCCTACGGGGAGGCCCAGCATTTT. Translated, it gives CSARGSYGEAQHF.

This clonotype was seen repeatedly, ten times or more. The rearrangement joins TRBV20-1 to TRBJ2-5; D is uncertain. Germline V lookup: CDR1 DFQATT, CDR2 SNEGSKA (reference sequence). The CDR3 has 13 amino acids. V lost 0 bases to trimming and J lost 5 bases, with 10 bases between them. The CDR3 reads CSAREPRTETQYF. Written as DNA, the CDR3 is TGCAGTGCTAGAGAGCCCAGGACGGAGACCCAGTACTTC.

This clonotype was observed at least ten times. This chain connects TRBV12-3 or TRBV12-4 to TRBJ2-2; D assignment may be TRBD1 or TRBD2 (5 bases each). V gave up 3 bases and J gave up 3 bases, with 11 bases separating them. The CDR3 extends over 15 amino acids. The CDR3 DNA reads as TGTGCCAGCAGTTTTGGGGACCGCTACACCGGGGAGCTGTTTTTT. Amino acids: CASSFGDRYTGELFF.

This clonotype was observed many times. This chain links TRBV20-1 with TRBJ1-2, with D unresolved. V dropped 4 bases and J dropped 6 bases, with 12 bases sitting between them. The CDR3 loop spans 12 amino acids. Germline V gives CDR1 DFQATT, CDR2 SNEGSKA (reference sequence). The CDR3 coding sequence is TGCAGTGCTATCTCCGAGGTGGATGGCTACACCTTC. Residues: CSAISEVDGYTF.

V usage is TRBV27 and J usage is TRBJ2-7; TRBD1 matches at 7 bases. J lost 0 bases, V lost 7 bases, and 9 bases had no gene match. This CDR3 contains 15 residues. Germline assignment: CDR1 MNHEY and CDR2 SMNVEV (reference sequence). The CDR3 here is CASIPTGFGSYEQYF. Here the CDR3 DNA reads TGTGCCAGCATCCCGACAGGGTTCGGCTCCTACGAGCAGTACTTC.

On this clonotype: One junction end disagrees with the germline gene, perhaps due to a read error. The V and J genes are TRBV7-8 and TRBJ1-1, with no clear D. Looked up from germline, CDR1 is SGHVS and CDR2 is FQNEAQ. This CDR3 has 16 residues. CDR3 sequence: CASSLGAGGWNTEAFF. The CDR3 region has the DNA TGCGCCAGCAGCTTGGGTGCGGGAGGCTGGAACACTGAAGCTTTCTTT. Drawing the rest from reference TRBV7-8 and TRBJ1-1, the complete variable domain is GAGVSQSPRYKVAKRGQDVALRCDPISGHVSLFWYQQALGQGPEFLTYFQNEAQLDKSGLPSDRFFAERPEGSVSTLKIQRTQQEDSAVYLCASSLGAGGWNTEAFFGQGTRLTVV.

This clonotype was seen at least ten times. The chain has TRBV2 and TRBJ1-5, with TRBD1 identical over 7 bases. Germline CDR1 and CDR2: SNHLY and FYNNEI. This CDR3 contains 15 residues. The V and J ends lost 3 bases and 11 bases, in that order; junction bases with no gene match: 13. The CDR3 sequence is CASSDDRAALKSQHF. As DNA, the CDR3 is TGTGCCAGCAGTGATGACAGGGCGGCTCTTAAGTCCCAGCATTTT.

The chain joins TRBV28 to TRBJ2-4; D perhaps matches TRBD2 (6 bases). V shed 7 bases and J shed 0 bases, with 13 bases lying between them. Germline V gives CDR1 MDHEN, CDR2 SYDVKM. The CDR3 runs 15 residues. This CDR3 is CASTPAGLAKNIQYF. CDR3 sequence (DNA): TGTGCCAGCACGCCGGCGGGGCTAGCCAAAAACATTCAGTACTTC.